This T cell receptor (beta chain) is drawn from a study of identical twins. TCRdb passed the 5' RACE reads through MiXCR, listing each CDR3 protein once. In the table there are over 500,000 distinct CDR3 sequences, roughly 21% of which are singletons. This clonotype was observed a handful of times. Its cognate antigen is unknown. Points from the study as a whole: The same donors were not followed; conclusions instead depended on cross-sectional statistical analysis. Models predicted less out-of-frame TCR alpha sharing in monozygotic twins than was found.

The CDR3 covers 18 residues. Germline V CDR1 and CDR2: KGHSH, LQKENI. J lost 4 bases, V lost 4 bases, and 14 bases had no gene match. These same data were also listed under a study on T cells expressing NK-cell markers. That study adds: Seven of the eight sequenced donors were classified as HCMV-seropositive, and one was classified as seronegative. An anti-gamma-delta TCR antibody confined sorting to alpha-beta TCR T cells across several of the experiments.

This clonotype was obtained from a woman under 30 in good health. The chain has TRBV18 and TRBJ2-2; 8 bases are shared with TRBD2. The sample taken for sequencing was CD4+ T cells sorted from blood. The CDR3 loop is CASSRMERAGVRTGELFF. CDR3 sequence (DNA): TGTGCCAGCTCACGAATGGAGCGAGCGGGAGTGCGCACCGGGGAGCTGTTTTTT.